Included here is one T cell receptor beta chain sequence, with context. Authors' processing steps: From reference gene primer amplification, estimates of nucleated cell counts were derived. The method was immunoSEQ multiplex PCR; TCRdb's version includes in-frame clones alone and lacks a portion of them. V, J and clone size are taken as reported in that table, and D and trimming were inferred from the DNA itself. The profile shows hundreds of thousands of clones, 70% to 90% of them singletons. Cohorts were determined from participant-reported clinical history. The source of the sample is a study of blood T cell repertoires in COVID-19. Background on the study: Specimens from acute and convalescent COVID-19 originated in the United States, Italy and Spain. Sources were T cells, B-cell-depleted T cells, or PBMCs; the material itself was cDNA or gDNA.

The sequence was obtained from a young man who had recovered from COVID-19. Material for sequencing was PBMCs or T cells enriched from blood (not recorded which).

For the CDR3, the DNA is TGTGCCTGGAAGTACAGGGCTGGAAACACCATATATTTT. It codes for CAWKYRAGNTIYF. The V and J genes are TRBV30 and TRBJ1-3; D is possibly TRBD1 (6 bases). Between the trimmed V and J ends, which lost 4 bases and 2 bases, there was a span of 9 bases. Germline assignment: CDR1 GTSNPN and CDR2 SVGIG (reference sequence). This CDR3 comprises 13 residues.